The clone carrying this T cell receptor (beta chain) was seen only a few times. The antigen is undetermined. This sample is part of a study of blood T cells in healthy people across ages. Notes on the study in general: Per million T cells, the diversity of TCR beta decreased roughly linearly as age advanced.

Germline CDR1 is MNHNS and CDR2 is SASEGT. Trimming stripped 6 bases from V and 2 bases from J, with 20 bases between. The CDR3 is 16 amino acids. Sample-barcoded 5' priming and a J-beta primer mix drove a second PCR of roughly 6 to 12 cycles. Every cDNA molecule bore a tag from a template-switch adaptor containing 12 random nucleotides. One entry per CDR3 protein, called by TCRdb with MiXCR from the 5' RACE reads. The sample contains 1.5 million to 2 million distinct CDR3 sequences, just under 50% of which appear only once. Total RNA was isolated from each sample in quantities of at least 5 micrograms.

This clonotype was obtained from a woman between 35 and 50 years old in good health. What was sequenced was blood. The chain carries TRBV6-1 and TRBJ2-7; either TRBD1 or TRBD2 may supply D (7 bases each). The CDR3 nucleotides are TGTGCCAGCAGCCAGGGGGGGGGGCAGCCTACCTACGAGCAGTACTTC. It is translated as CASSQGGGQPTYEQYF.